The sequence of this T cell receptor (beta chain) was determined in a study of blood T cell repertoires in COVID-19 (dated by TCRdb to 2020 to 2021). Regarding the complete study: Samples from collaborators originated in the United States, Italy and Spain and spanned both the acute and convalescent phases of COVID-19. The prospective study material was composed of cDNA or gDNA derived from T cells, B-cell-depleted T cells, or PBMCs. The dataset comprised deeply sampled blood TCRbeta repertoires from subjects exposed to, actively infected with, or recovered from COVID-19. The repertoires were made available in a free public database intended to serve as a resource for research on the immune response to SARS-CoV-2. The samples were drawn from the first 160 participants of the ongoing ImmuneRACE study and from under 1,500 subjects provided by 6 global collaborators. The sample metadata nearly always contained a de-identified subject ID, COVID-19 status, age in years and sex. Where HLA class I and class II types were available, the types were taken from metadata supplied by the sample provider, not from assay-based typing.

General findings and caveats noted by the study authors: How much clinical and demographic metadata was included differed by source and by participant, and the metadata was provided uncurated.

The immunoSEQ Assay, a bias-controlled multiplex PCR, was used to amplify TCRbeta CDR3 regions from genomic DNA. As for the authors' bioinformatics: The number of nucleated cells in each sample was estimated from the amplification of reference gene primers within the assay. To quantify the absolute abundance of each unique TCRbeta CDR3 rearrangement, sequence reads were collapsed and filtered. For each sample, productive Simpson clonality was calculated as the square root of Simpson's diversity index across productive rearrangements. This is the immuneACCESS table as TCRdb keeps it, with only in-frame sequences that have V and J called. A part of the clones is gone; compared with another copy, unresolved V genes explain less than half, and the rest is unexplained. V and J calls and clone size are as listed in that table; D and trimming were resolved from the DNA. The table for this sample lists roughly 120,000 clones; about 84% of them were counted only once. The top ten hold under 5% of the sample.

Collaborating institutions collected whole blood in K2EDTA tubes following their own protocols. For TCRbeta analysis, collaborator samples were shipped as frozen whole blood, as isolated PBMCs, or as DNA extracted from either sample type. As for this clone: What this receptor recognizes is not known. No much larger clone exists at a distance of one base, and base qualities are not known.

Taken from cysteine to phenylalanine, the CDR3 has 17 residues. Kept here is only the CDR3 DNA, which spans 51 bases and is read in frame from base 1. Deletion took 7 bases off V and 0 bases off J, with a span of 19 bases between the germline ends. From the germline V gene (reference sequence), CDR1 is LNHDA and CDR2 is SQIVND. The TCR sequence derives from a man between 60 and 75 years old with acute or convalescent COVID-19. Sequencing was done on a sample of peripheral blood. The V gene is TRBV19 and the J gene is TRBJ1-3, and the D gene may be TRBD1, 6 bases matching. The CDR3 sequence is CASTLLLGAPSGNTIYF. The sequence in DNA is TGTGCCAGTACCCTTTTGTTGGGGGCACCCTCTGGAAACACCATATATTTT.